This record looks at one TCR beta chain sequence and its context. Exposed enrollees encountered a COVID-19 case at some point within 2 weeks before study entry. The source of the sample is a study of blood T cell repertoires in COVID-19. TCRdb keeps only in-frame clones here, not all; method: immunoSEQ multiplex PCR. The data hold around 400,000 clones, with 70% to 90% observed a single time. This TCR came from a woman in her late teens or twenties who had been exposed to COVID-19. The sequenced sample was PBMCs or T cells enriched from blood (not recorded which).

The CDR3 loop reads CASTTHSASTDTQYF. CDR3 DNA sequence: TGTGCCAGCACCACCCACTCCGCTAGCACAGATACGCAGTATTTT. This sequence joins TRBV19 and TRBJ2-3; D remains ambiguous. CDR1 LNHDA and CDR2 SQIVND come from the germline V gene (reference sequence). Trimming took off 9 bases at V and 0 bases at J, with 16 bases between the two ends. This CDR3 region has 15 residues.